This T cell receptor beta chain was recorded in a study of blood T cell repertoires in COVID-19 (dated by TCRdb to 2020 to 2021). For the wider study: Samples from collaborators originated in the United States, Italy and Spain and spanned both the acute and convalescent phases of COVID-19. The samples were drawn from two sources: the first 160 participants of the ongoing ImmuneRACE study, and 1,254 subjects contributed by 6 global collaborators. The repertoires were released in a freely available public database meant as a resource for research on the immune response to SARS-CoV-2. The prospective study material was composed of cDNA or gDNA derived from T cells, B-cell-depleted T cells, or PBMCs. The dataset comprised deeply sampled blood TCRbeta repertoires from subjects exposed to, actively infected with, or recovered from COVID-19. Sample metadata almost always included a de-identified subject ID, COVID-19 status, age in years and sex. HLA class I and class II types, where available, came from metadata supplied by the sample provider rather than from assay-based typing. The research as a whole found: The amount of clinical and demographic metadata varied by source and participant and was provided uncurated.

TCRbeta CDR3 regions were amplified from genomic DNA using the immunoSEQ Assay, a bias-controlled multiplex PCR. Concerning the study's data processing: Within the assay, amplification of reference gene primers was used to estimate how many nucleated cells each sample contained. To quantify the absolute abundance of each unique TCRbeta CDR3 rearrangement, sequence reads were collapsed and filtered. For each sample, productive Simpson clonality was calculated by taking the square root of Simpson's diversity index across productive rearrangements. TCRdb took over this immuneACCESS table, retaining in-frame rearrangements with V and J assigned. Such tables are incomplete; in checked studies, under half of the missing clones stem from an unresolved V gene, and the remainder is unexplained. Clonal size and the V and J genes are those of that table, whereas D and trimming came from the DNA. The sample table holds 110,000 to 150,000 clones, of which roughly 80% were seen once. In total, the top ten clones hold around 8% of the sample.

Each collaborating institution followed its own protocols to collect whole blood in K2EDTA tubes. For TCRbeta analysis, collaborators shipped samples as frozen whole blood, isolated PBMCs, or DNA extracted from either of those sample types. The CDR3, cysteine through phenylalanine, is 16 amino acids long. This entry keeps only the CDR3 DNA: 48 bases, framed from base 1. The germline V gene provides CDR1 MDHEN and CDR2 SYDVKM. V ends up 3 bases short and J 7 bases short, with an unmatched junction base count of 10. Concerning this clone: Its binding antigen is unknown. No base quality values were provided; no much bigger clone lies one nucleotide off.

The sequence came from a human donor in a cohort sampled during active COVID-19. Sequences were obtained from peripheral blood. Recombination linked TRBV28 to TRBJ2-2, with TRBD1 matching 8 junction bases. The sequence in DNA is TGTGCCAGCAGTTTCCGGACAGGGAGTAGAGGCGGGGAGCTGTTTTTT. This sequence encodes CASSFRTGSRGGELFF.